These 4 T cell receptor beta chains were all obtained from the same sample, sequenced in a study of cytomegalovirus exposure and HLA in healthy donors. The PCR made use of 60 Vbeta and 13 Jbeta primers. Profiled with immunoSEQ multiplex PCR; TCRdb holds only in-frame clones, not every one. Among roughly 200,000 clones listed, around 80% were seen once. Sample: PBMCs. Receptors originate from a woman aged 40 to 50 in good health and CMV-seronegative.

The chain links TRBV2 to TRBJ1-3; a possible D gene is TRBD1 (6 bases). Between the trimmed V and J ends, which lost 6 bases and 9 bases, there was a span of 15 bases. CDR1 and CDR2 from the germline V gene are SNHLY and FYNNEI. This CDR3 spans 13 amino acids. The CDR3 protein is CASRMDSQGTIYF. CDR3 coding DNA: TGTGCCAGCAGAATGGACAGTCAGGGCACCATATATTTT.

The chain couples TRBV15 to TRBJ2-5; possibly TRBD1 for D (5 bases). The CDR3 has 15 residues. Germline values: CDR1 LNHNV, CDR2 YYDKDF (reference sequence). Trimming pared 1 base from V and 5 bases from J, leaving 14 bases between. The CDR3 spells CATSRGDAGLETQYF. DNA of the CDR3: TGTGCCACCAGCAGAGGCGATGCAGGGTTGGAGACCCAGTACTTC. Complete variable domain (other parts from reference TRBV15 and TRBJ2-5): DAMVIQNPRYQVTQFGKPVTLSCSQTLNHNVMYWYQQKSSQAPKLLFHYYDKDFNNEADTPDNFQSRRPNTSFCFLDIRSPGLGDTAMYLCATSRGDAGLETQYFGPGTRLLVL.

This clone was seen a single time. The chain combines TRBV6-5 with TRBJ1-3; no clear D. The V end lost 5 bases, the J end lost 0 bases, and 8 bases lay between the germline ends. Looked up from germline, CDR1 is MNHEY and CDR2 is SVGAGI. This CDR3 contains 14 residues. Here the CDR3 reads CASSLRDSGNTIYF. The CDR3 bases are TGTGCCAGCAGTCTCCGGGACTCTGGAAACACCATATATTTT.

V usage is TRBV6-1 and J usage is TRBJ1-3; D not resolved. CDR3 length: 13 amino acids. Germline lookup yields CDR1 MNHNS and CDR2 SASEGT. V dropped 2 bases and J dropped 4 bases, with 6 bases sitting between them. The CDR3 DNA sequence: TGTGCCAGCAGTGAACTACAGGGAAACACCATATATTTT. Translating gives CASSELQGNTIYF.